Following are 27 T cell receptor beta chains from one sample sequenced in a study of beta chain features in type 1 diabetes. Every bit of the isolated RNA underwent reverse transcription, so sequencing read expressed TCRB transcripts. Measured with immunoSEQ multiplex PCR; TCRdb has only the in-frame clones, and not every one. Among more than 300,000 clones listed, roughly an eighth were seen once. Sample: naive CD4+ T cells from blood. The receptors here all came from a man aged 18 to 29 in good health.

The V call is TRBV29-1, the J call TRBJ1-1; D gene uncertain. This CDR3 is 14 amino acids long. CDR1 SQVTM and CDR2 ANQGSEA come from the germline V gene. The V end was cut by 5 bases, the J end by 0 bases, with 13 bases between. The CDR3: CSVTPRDMNTEAFF. The CDR3, as DNA: TGCAGCGTTACCCCACGCGACATGAACACTGAAGCTTTCTTT.

The chain couples TRBV7-2 to TRBJ2-5, with a tentative D call TRBD1 (6 bases). The CDR3 is 17 amino acids. V was cut by 5 bases and J by 4 bases, with 23 bases left in between. Looked up from germline, CDR1 is SGHTA and CDR2 is FQGNSA. The CDR3 DNA is TGTGCCAGCAGCCGAGTGGGGACACCGAGTGGGGGAGAGACCCAGTACTTC. It codes for CASSRVGTPSGGETQYF.

This clone turned up a few times. V usage is TRBV9 and J usage is TRBJ2-5; D gene ambiguous. Trimming cost V 0 bases and J 5 bases, with 11 bases left between them. The germline gives CDR1 SGDLS, CDR2 YYNGEE. The CDR3 length is 14 residues. CDR3 region: CASSVAPRWETQYF. In nucleotides, the CDR3 is TGTGCCAGCAGCGTAGCTCCACGGTGGGAGACCCAGTACTTC.

The chain has TRBV4-2 and TRBJ2-3; TRBD2 agrees at 11 bases. CDR1 and CDR2 from the germline V gene are LGHNA and YNFKEQ. The CDR3 consists of 15 residues. J gave up 4 bases and V 4 bases, and 4 bases lay outside the gene matches. The DNA for the CDR3 is TGTGCCAGCAGCCTGGGACTAGCGGTCCCAGATACGCAGTATTTT. This translates into CASSLGLAVPDTQYF.

This chain joins TRBV19 and TRBJ1-5; D is undetermined. The CDR3 length is 15 residues. Germline V lookup: CDR1 LNHDA, CDR2 SQIVND (reference sequence). Trimming pared 3 bases from V and 7 bases from J, leaving 16 bases between. CDR3 residues: CASSISGLAIQPQHF. The CDR3 nucleotides read TGTGCCAGTAGTATTAGCGGCCTGGCTATACAGCCCCAGCATTTT. Full variable domain (rest looked up from reference TRBV19 and TRBJ1-5): DGGITQSPKYLFRKEGQNVTLSCEQNLNHDAMYWYRQDPGQGLRLIYYSQIVNDFQKGDIAEGYSVSREKKESFPLTVTSAQKNPTAFYLCASSISGLAIQPQHFGDGTRLSIL.

This clone has more than one count but fewer than ten. J is TRBJ2-7 and V is TRBV5-1, with D possibly matching TRBD1 (6 bases). The V end was cut by 3 bases, the J end by 0 bases, with 13 bases between. This CDR3 has 15 residues. The germline CDR1 and CDR2 sequences are SGHRS and YFSETQ. The CDR3 sequence: CASSSQGPSSYEQYF. DNA for the CDR3: TGCGCCAGCAGCTCCCAGGGGCCATCCTCCTACGAGCAGTACTTC.

This chain links TRBV18 with TRBJ2-5; 7 positions agree with TRBD2. This CDR3 comprises 14 residues. From germline, CDR1 is KGHSH and CDR2 LQKENI. V gave up 3 bases and J gave up 4 bases; unmatched junction bases: 5. The CDR3 here is CASSPGGSRETQYF. CDR3 nucleotides: TGTGCCAGCTCACCGGGCGGGAGTAGAGAGACCCAGTACTTC.

This chain connects TRBV4-3 to TRBJ1-5, with 7 bases that match TRBD1. The CDR3 extends over 14 amino acids. Trimming at V came to 3 bases and at J to 6 bases, leaving 5 bases not matched to a gene. In germline, CDR1 is LGHNA, CDR2 YSLEER. The CDR3 spells CASSQGQRGQPQHF. CDR3 DNA sequence: TGCGCCAGCAGCCAGGGACAGAGGGGTCAGCCCCAGCATTTT.

In its sample, this clone was seen a few times. The chain employs TRBV28 and TRBJ2-7; possibly TRBD1 for D (6 bases). V lost 6 bases and J lost 6, with 15 bases in between. The CDR3 totals 13 residues. The germline CDR1 and CDR2 sequences are MDHEN and SYDVKM. CDR3 sequence (DNA): TGTGCCAGCAGGAACAGGGTACATGGCGAGCAGTACTTC. Protein sequence: CASRNRVHGEQYF.

This clone was seen a few times. The gene calls are TRBV30 and TRBJ2-7; TRBD1 matches at 8 bases. The CDR3 contains 14 residues. Germline V gene data show CDR1 as GTSNPN and CDR2 as SVGIG (reference sequence). V lost 2 bases and J lost 6; bases outside the gene matches: 9. This CDR3 is CAWSLTGVLREQYF. The CDR3 DNA is TGTGCCTGGAGTTTGACAGGGGTATTACGCGAGCAGTACTTC.

This clone occurred a few times. J is TRBJ2-1 and V is TRBV30, with 13 positions matching TRBD2. V dropped 1 base and J dropped 4; count of bases not matched to a gene: 4. CDR1 GTSNPN and CDR2 SVGIG come from the germline V gene (reference sequence). The CDR3 is 16 amino acids. In DNA, the CDR3 is TGTGCCTGGAGTGCCGGACTAGCGGGAGCTTACAATGAGCAGTTCTTC. It translates to CAWSAGLAGAYNEQFF.

Here the CDR3 DNA reads TGTGCCAGCAGCCCAACAGGGACCGAGGCAGATACGCAGTATTTT. This encodes CASSPTGTEADTQYF. V is TRBV7-2 and J is TRBJ2-3; D is possibly TRBD1 (6 bases). Germline V lookup: CDR1 SGHTA, CDR2 FQGNSA. Trimming removed 5 bases from V and 4 bases from J, with 16 bases in between. The CDR3 is 15 residues long.

The V and J genes are TRBV30 and TRBJ1-3, with 7 nucleotides matching TRBD1. The length of the CDR3 is 16 residues. J gave up 2 bases and V 2 bases, and 9 bases lay outside the gene matches. Germline V gives CDR1 GTSNPN, CDR2 SVGIG (reference sequence). CDR3 residues: CAWSIRSTGAGNTIYF. CDR3 DNA sequence: TGTGCCTGGAGTATTAGATCTACAGGGGCTGGAAACACCATATATTTT.

This clone was counted between two and nine times. The rearrangement links TRBV4-2 to TRBJ1-5, with unresolved D. Germline V gene lookup returns CDR1 LGHNA and CDR2 YNFKEQ. This CDR3 contains 16 residues. The V end lost 1 base, the J end lost 1 base, and 11 bases lay between the germline ends. The CDR3 nucleotides read TGTGCCAGCAGCCAAGGTTTCCGGGTAAGCAATCAGCCCCAGCATTTT. Residues: CASSQGFRVSNQPQHF.

In this sample, this clone turned up a few times. The V gene is TRBV5-4, the J gene TRBJ2-7; tentative D call: TRBD1 (5 bases). Germline V gives CDR1 SGHNT, CDR2 YYREEE (reference sequence). The CDR3 is 14 amino acids. The germline V and J ends were trimmed by 0 bases and 2 bases, with 9 bases remaining between them. CDR3 loop: CASSLAGRAYEQYF. In DNA, the CDR3 is TGTGCCAGCAGCTTGGCCGGCAGGGCCTACGAGCAGTACTTC.

Only a few counts were recorded for this clone. The chain employs TRBV18 and TRBJ2-7, with 7 nucleotides matching TRBD2. This CDR3 is 16 amino acids long. Trimming cost V 1 base and J 1 base; bases outside gene matches: 7. The germline CDR1 and CDR2 sequences are KGHSH and LQKENI. The CDR3 protein is CASSPLSGGTSYEQYF. CDR3 bases: TGTGCCAGCTCACCACTTTCCGGGGGGACGTCCTACGAGCAGTACTTC. Full variable domain (rest looked up from reference TRBV18 and TRBJ2-7): NAGVMQNPRHLVRRRGQEARLRCSPMKGHSHVYWYRQLPEEGLKFMVYLQKENIIDESGMPKERFSAEFPKEGPSILRIQQVVRGDSAAYFCASSPLSGGTSYEQYFGPGTRLTVT.

V and J are TRBV15 and TRBJ2-5; D unresolved. The germline CDR1 and CDR2 sequences are LNHNV and YYDKDF (reference sequence). This CDR3 region has 15 residues. V lost 2 bases, J lost 4 bases, and 14 bases lay in between. Written as DNA, the CDR3 is TGTGCCACCAGCAGAATGGAGCGCGCGGCAGAGACCCAGTACTTC. It is translated as CATSRMERAAETQYF.

In DNA, the CDR3 is TGTGCCAGCAGTCTTCGGGGGGGGAGTACCTACGAGCAGTACTTC. Protein product: CASSLRGGSTYEQYF. The V gene is TRBV7-3, the J gene TRBJ2-7, with TRBD2 identical over 8 bases. The V gene's germline CDR1 is SGHTA and CDR2 FQGTGA. The V segment lost 6 bases and the J segment 2 bases; nucleotides outside the gene matches: 9. CDR3 length: 15 amino acids.

This chain links TRBV7-9 with TRBJ2-5; TRBD1 aligns across 7 bases. Germline values: CDR1 SEHNR, CDR2 FQNEAQ (reference sequence). There are 14 residues in the CDR3. V was pared by 5 bases and J by 3 bases, with 6 bases of the junction left unmatched. CDR3 residues: CASSPQTGKETQYF. The CDR3 DNA is TGTGCCAGCAGCCCCCAGACAGGGAAAGAGACCCAGTACTTC.

This clone has just a few counts. The rearrangement uses TRBV2 and TRBJ1-5; possibly TRBD1 for D (6 bases). The CDR3 is made up of 13 amino acids. Germline V gene data show CDR1 as SNHLY and CDR2 as FYNNEI. V shed 2 bases and J shed 4 bases, with 6 bases lying between them. The CDR3 sequence is CASSEQGNQPQHF. CDR3 coding DNA: TGTGCCAGCAGTGAACAGGGGAATCAGCCCCAGCATTTT.

This clone was found a few times. The rearrangement uses TRBV29-1 and TRBJ2-7; 9 nucleotides agree with TRBD2. The CDR3 extends over 14 amino acids. The junction had 9 bases not matched to a gene; V was cut back by 4 bases and J by 5 bases. CDR1 and CDR2 (germline): SQVTM, ANQGSEA. CDR3 amino acids: CSVGRVAGVNEQYF. The CDR3 nucleotides read TGCAGCGTTGGTCGGGTAGCGGGAGTGAACGAGCAGTACTTC.

This clone occurred a few times. CDR3 bases: TGTGCCTGGAGTCAACAGGGGTTGAGTAGCAATCAGCCCCAGCATTTT. Translated: CAWSQQGLSSNQPQHF. The J gene is TRBJ1-5, the V gene TRBV30; 7 bases map to TRBD1. CDR1 GTSNPN and CDR2 SVGIG come from the germline V gene (reference sequence). The CDR3 extends over 16 amino acids. The junction had 7 bases not matched to a gene; V was cut back by 2 bases and J by 0 bases.

The J gene is TRBJ1-2, the V gene TRBV7-9; TRBD1 is a possible D gene (5 bases). This CDR3 comprises 16 residues. Trimming shortened V by 4 bases and J by 2 bases, and 17 bases separated the two germline ends. CDR1 and CDR2 (germline): SEHNR, FQNEAQ (reference sequence). In nucleotides, the CDR3 is TGTGCCAGCAGCTCGACGACCGGGGGTGACAACTATGGCTACACCTTC. Protein sequence: CASSSTTGGDNYGYTF.

V usage is TRBV30 and J usage is TRBJ2-5; 16 nucleotides agree with TRBD2. Germline assignment: CDR1 GTSNPN and CDR2 SVGIG (reference sequence). The CDR3 contains 18 residues. V was clipped by 1 base and J by 5 bases; unmatched bases: 10. The CDR3 sequence is CAWSAGTSGGGSGETQYF. CDR3 nucleotides: TGTGCCTGGAGTGCCGGGACTAGCGGGGGGGGGTCGGGGGAGACCCAGTACTTC.

The chain joins TRBV7-3 to TRBJ2-1; 10 bases align to TRBD1. J was trimmed by 8 bases and V by 5 bases; bases with no gene match: 6. The CDR3 loop spans 14 amino acids. Germline CDR1 is SGHTA and CDR2 is FQGTGA. CDR3 in DNA: TGTGCCAGCAGCCCCCGGACAGGGGGGGATGAGCAGTTCTTC. Its translation is CASSPRTGGDEQFF.

This clone was counted between two and nine times. V gene TRBV25-1 combines with J gene TRBJ2-7; D uncertain. Germline V gives CDR1 MGHDK, CDR2 SYGVNS. This CDR3 spans 13 amino acids. V shed 6 bases and J shed 9 bases, with 18 bases lying between them. CDR3 protein: CASSSHWADGQYF. CDR3 coding DNA: TGTGCCAGCAGCAGCCACTGGGCCGACGGGCAGTACTTC.

This clone occurred a few times. The chain joins TRBV6-5 to TRBJ2-5; maybe TRBD2 (6 bases). From germline, CDR1 is MNHEY and CDR2 SVGAGI. This CDR3 is 15 amino acids long. V gave up 5 bases and J gave up 5 bases, with 18 bases separating them. As DNA, the CDR3 is TGTGCCAGCAGTAGCCAGGGACTGATGGTGGAGACCCAGTACTTC. Protein: CASSSQGLMVETQYF.